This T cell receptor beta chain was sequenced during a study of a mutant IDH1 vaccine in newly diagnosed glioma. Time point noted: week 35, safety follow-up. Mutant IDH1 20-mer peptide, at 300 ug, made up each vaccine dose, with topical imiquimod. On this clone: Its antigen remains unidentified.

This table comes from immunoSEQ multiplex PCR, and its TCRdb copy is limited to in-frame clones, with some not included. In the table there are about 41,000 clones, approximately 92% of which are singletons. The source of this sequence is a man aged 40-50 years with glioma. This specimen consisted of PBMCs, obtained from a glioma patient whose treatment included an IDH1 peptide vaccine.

CDR3 amino acids: CASSLAGSGRTGELFF. CDR3 coding DNA: TGTGCCAGCAGCTTAGCGGGTAGCGGGCGCACCGGGGAGCTGTTTTTT. The gene calls are TRBV7-9 and TRBJ2-2; 7 nucleotides align to TRBD2. The CDR3 totals 16 residues. Germline V CDR1 and CDR2: SEHNR, FQNEAQ (reference sequence). The ends lost 0 bases at V and 4 bases at J; junction bases unmatched: 5.